This T cell receptor (beta chain) comes out of a study of blood T cell repertoires in COVID-19. Measured with immunoSEQ multiplex PCR; TCRdb has only the in-frame clones, and not every one. This sample has about 58,000 clones, with 80% to 95% found just once. The TCR sequence derives from a man in his fifties or sixties with active COVID-19. The sample taken for sequencing was peripheral blood.

The CDR3 nucleotides are TGCGCCAGCAGCTTGGTCGGACTTATACAAGAGACCCAGTACTTC. It translates to CASSLVGLIQETQYF. The rearrangement links TRBV5-1 to TRBJ2-5, with a tentative D call TRBD2 (5 bases). The CDR3 is 15 residues long. V was pared by 0 bases and J by 2 bases, with 11 bases between. Germline values: CDR1 SGHRS, CDR2 YFSETQ.